What follows are 31 T cell receptor beta chains derived from one specimen sequenced in a study of T cell repertoires in cytomegalovirus infection. The antigens for these receptors are not known. TCRdb redid the calling of the reads with MiXCR, one entry per CDR3 protein. The top ten clones hold 55% to 60% of a sample with about 220,000 distinct CDR3 sequences, around 40% of them seen once. Sequencing was performed on CD8+ T cells from cultured PBMCs, taken from culture after CMV antigen stimulation. The receptor set was obtained from a human donor in good health (CMV status not recorded). Some clones in this sample may be carry-over from other donors' samples.

This clonotype has only a few counts. This sequence joins TRBV19 and TRBJ2-1, with D possibly being TRBD2 (6 bases). The CDR3 consists of 16 residues. Germline V gene lookup returns CDR1 LNHDA and CDR2 SQIVND (reference sequence). The CDR3 is CGGSGTHPSSYNEQFF. CDR3 DNA sequence: TGTGGGGGCTCCGGGACTCACCCGAGCTCCTACAATGAGCAGTTCTTC.

V usage is TRBV29-1 and J usage is TRBJ2-2, with TRBD2 identical over 11 bases. V dropped 7 bases and J dropped 7; count of bases not matched to a gene: 2. Germline lookup yields CDR1 SQVTM and CDR2 ANQGSEA. The CDR3 is made up of 12 amino acids. CDR3 protein: CSASGRSGELFF. Written as DNA, the CDR3 is TGCAGCGCTAGCGGGAGGAGCGGGGAGCTGTTTTTT.

V gene TRBV7-8 combines with J gene TRBJ2-5, with TRBD2 matching over 7 bases. Trimming removed 5 bases from V and 4 bases from J; junction bases left unmatched: 7. In germline, CDR1 is SGHVS, CDR2 FQNEAQ. This CDR3 contains 14 residues. The CDR3 loop reads CASSTGLERETQYF. The CDR3 DNA sequence: TGTGCCAGCAGCACAGGACTAGAACGAGAGACCCAGTACTTC.

The chain combines TRBV13 with TRBJ2-1, with TRBD2 identical over 12 bases. This CDR3 spans 15 amino acids. Germline loops: CDR1 PRHDT, CDR2 FYEKMQ (reference sequence). V gave up 3 bases and J gave up 7 bases; unmatched junction bases: 4. The CDR3 loop reads CASSFPSGGGNEQFF. As DNA, the CDR3 is TGTGCCAGCAGCTTCCCTAGCGGGGGGGGAAATGAGCAGTTCTTC.

Only a few counts were recorded for this clonotype. The chain employs TRBV12-3 or TRBV12-4 and TRBJ1-1; 7 nucleotides align to TRBD1. Trimming removed 6 bases from V and 1 base from J; junction bases left unmatched: 2. The CDR3 is made up of 13 amino acids. This CDR3 reads CASSWTGNTEAFF. The CDR3, as DNA: TGTGCCAGCAGCTGGACAGGGAACACTGAAGCTTTCTTT.

The chain links TRBV7-9 to TRBJ2-7; TRBD1 might be the D (7 bases). The length of the CDR3 is 13 residues. Germline CDR1 reads SEHNR; CDR2 reads FQNEAQ (reference sequence). With 5 bases removed from V and 11 bases from J, the gap between germline ends came to 19 bases. The CDR3 DNA is TGTGCCAGCAGCGGCGGGACAGAAGGAATAGAGTACTTC. The encoded protein is CASSGGTEGIEYF.

This clonotype showed up just a few times. The rearrangement uses TRBV7-4 and TRBJ2-7; TRBD1 matches 7 bases. Germline assignment: CDR1 SGHVT and CDR2 SQSDAQ. CDR3 length equals 13 residues. The V segment lost 5 bases and the J segment 6 bases; nucleotides outside the gene matches: 7. In DNA form, the CDR3 reads TGTGCCAGCAGCCATGGGACAGTAGGCGAGCAGTACTTC. Translating it yields CASSHGTVGEQYF.

A word on this clonotype: This may arise from a read error, as a much more abundant clone is one base away. V is TRBV7-2 and J is TRBJ2-1, with 15 positions matching TRBD2. The V gene's germline CDR1 is SGHTA and CDR2 FQGNSA. The CDR3 loop spans 17 amino acids. With 9 bases clipped from V and 2 bases from J, the junction kept 8 bases outside the gene matches. The CDR3 region is CARSPGLAGGTYNEQFF. The CDR3 coding sequence is TGTGCCAGAAGCCCGGGACTAGCGGGAGGAACCTACAATGAGCAGTTCTTC.

The chain employs TRBV11-3 and TRBJ2-1; 8 nucleotides align to TRBD1. From germline, CDR1 is SGHNT and CDR2 YENEEA. After removal of 6 bases from V and 1 base from J, the junction contained 2 bases not matched to a gene. The CDR3 has 14 residues. CDR3 amino acids: CASSQGASYNEQFF. CDR3 coding DNA: TGTGCCAGCAGTCAGGGGGCTTCCTACAATGAGCAGTTCTTC.

This chain connects TRBV7-9 to TRBJ1-2; the D is unclear. Trimming left V 1 base short and J 7 bases short, with 7 bases between. The CDR3 is 12 residues long. Germline V gene sequence: CDR1 SEHNR, CDR2 FQNEAQ (reference sequence). This chain's CDR3 is CASSLDGGGYTF. The CDR3 DNA reads as TGTGCCAGCAGCTTAGATGGAGGTGGCTACACCTTC.

The chain couples TRBV27 to TRBJ2-1; tentative D call: TRBD1 (5 bases). The CDR3 has 11 residues. Trimming removed 2 bases from V and 9 bases from J, with 5 bases in between. The germline V gene has CDR1 MNHEY and CDR2 SMNVEV (reference sequence). This chain's CDR3 is CASSLDSEQFF. CDR3 bases: TGTGCCAGCAGTTTAGACAGTGAGCAGTTCTTC.

The chain is built from TRBV7-6 and TRBJ2-4, with 8 bases identical to TRBD1. Germline loops: CDR1 SGHVS, CDR2 FNYEAQ. V lost 6 bases to trimming and J lost 5 bases; unmatched junction nucleotides: 3. This CDR3 has 13 residues. Written as DNA, the CDR3 is TGTGCCAGCAGGTCGGGACAGGAAAACATTCAGTACTTC. Protein product: CASRSGQENIQYF.

This clonotype has only a few counts. The chain links TRBV19 to TRBJ2-7; 7 bases fit TRBD1. Germline values: CDR1 LNHDA, CDR2 SQIVND (reference sequence). This CDR3 region has 14 residues. Trimming cost V 3 bases and J 3 bases; bases outside gene matches: 5. The CDR3 coding sequence is TGTGCCAGTAGTATCAGGGACAGCTACTACGAGCAGTACTTC. It codes for CASSIRDSYYEQYF.

This clonotype appeared many times. The rearrangement joins TRBV7-2 to TRBJ2-7; TRBD1 agrees at 9 bases. The CDR3 runs to 14 residues. From germline, CDR1 is SGHTA and CDR2 FQGNSA. V lost 1 base, J lost 6 bases, and 4 bases stayed unmatched. In nucleotides, the CDR3 is TGTGCCAGCAGCTTAGTGGGACAGGGTGGCGAGCAGTACTTC. It is translated as CASSLVGQGGEQYF.

V and J are TRBV4-1 and TRBJ1-2, with D perhaps matching TRBD1 (6 bases). With 4 bases removed from V and 7 bases from J, the gap between germline ends came to 16 bases. The CDR3 has 14 amino acids. Germline V gene data show CDR1 as MGHRA and CDR2 as YSYEKL. CDR3 DNA: TGCGCCAGCAGCCGAGGATCGGACAGTTTTGGCTACACCTTC. Translated: CASSRGSDSFGYTF.

The genes are TRBV12-3 or TRBV12-4 and TRBJ2-5; D is unresolved. V gave up 1 base and J gave up 0 bases, with 15 bases separating them. This CDR3 has 17 residues. For the CDR3, the DNA is TGTGCCAGCAGTTTAGGTCGGCGGAAAAGGTACCAAGAGACCCAGTACTTC. It encodes CASSLGRRKRYQETQYF.

V is TRBV28 and J is TRBJ2-7; D call uncertain. Trimming took off 5 bases at V and 5 bases at J, with 16 bases between the two ends. The CDR3 totals 14 residues. The germline V gene encodes CDR1 MDHEN and CDR2 SYDVKM. Here the CDR3 DNA reads TGTGCCAGCAGTCCACCCCACGGACGGGACGAGCAGTACTTC. It encodes CASSPPHGRDEQYF.

This clonotype was detected only a few times. The chain is built from TRBV7-6 and TRBJ2-2; D gene ambiguous. The CDR3 runs 16 residues. The germline gives CDR1 SGHVS, CDR2 FNYEAQ. Trimming stripped 0 bases from V and 1 base from J, with 9 bases between. This chain's CDR3 is CASSLAYGQNTGELFF. The CDR3 nucleotides read TGTGCCAGCAGCTTAGCGTATGGGCAGAACACCGGGGAGCTGTTTTTT.

The chain carries TRBV25-1 and TRBJ2-5, with 10 bases lining up with TRBD2. Germline loops: CDR1 MGHDK, CDR2 SYGVNS. The CDR3 contains 14 residues. Unmatched junction bases numbered 2, after V lost 4 bases and J lost 3 bases. CDR3 amino acids: CASSGLAGEETQYF. The CDR3, as DNA: TGTGCCAGCAGTGGACTAGCGGGTGAAGAGACCCAGTACTTC.

The chain carries TRBV7-6 and TRBJ2-7; D perhaps matches TRBD2 (6 bases). Germline CDR1 reads SGHVS; CDR2 reads FNYEAQ. This CDR3 has 13 amino acids. Between the trimmed V and J ends, which lost 4 bases and 7 bases, there was a span of 14 bases. CDR3 DNA: TGTGCCAGCAGCTATAACCGGGGGAGAGAGCAGTACTTC. Amino acid sequence: CASSYNRGREQYF. Looking up the rest from reference TRBV7-6 and TRBJ2-7 gives the full variable domain: GAGVSQSPRYKVTKRGQDVALRCDPISGHVSLYWYRQALGQGPEFLTYFNYEAQQDKSGLPNDRFSAERPEGSISTLTIQRTEQRDSAMYRCASSYNRGREQYFGPGTRLTVT.

This clonotype was seen ten or more times. The CDR3 loop reads CASSFPTSGRFVAEQYF. CDR3 sequence (DNA): TGTGCCAGCAGTTTTCCAACTAGCGGGAGGTTCGTAGCCGAGCAGTACTTC. This rearrangement joins TRBV28 to TRBJ2-7; 12 bases line up with TRBD2. The germline CDR1 and CDR2 sequences are MDHEN and SYDVKM. Germline trimming cut 3 bases from V and 6 bases from J; bases unmatched to any gene: 12. CDR3 length: 17 amino acids.

J is TRBJ2-7 and V is TRBV4-1; D call uncertain. The CDR3 has 13 residues. Per the germline V gene, CDR1 is MGHRA and CDR2 is YSYEKL. Trimming left V 0 bases short and J 2 bases short, with 5 bases between. CDR3 in amino acids: CASSQDWTYEQYF. As DNA, the CDR3 is TGCGCCAGCAGCCAAGATTGGACCTACGAGCAGTACTTC.

This clonotype was detected a few times. The V call is TRBV7-3, the J call TRBJ1-1; D gene uncertain. With 1 base removed from V and 0 bases from J, the gap between germline ends came to 6 bases. CDR3 length: 14 amino acids. Germline values: CDR1 SGHTA, CDR2 FQGTGA. The CDR3 here is CASSLMHLNTEAFF. The CDR3 DNA reads TGTGCCAGCAGCTTAATGCATCTGAACACTGAAGCTTTCTTT.

The chain has TRBV7-6 and TRBJ2-5; D is uncertain. Germline V gene data show CDR1 as SGHVS and CDR2 as FNYEAQ. Between the trimmed V and J ends, which lost 0 bases and 5 bases, there was a span of 10 bases. The CDR3 covers 14 residues. The CDR3 loop reads CASSLASEAETQYF. The CDR3 DNA is TGTGCCAGCAGCTTAGCGAGCGAGGCGGAGACCCAGTACTTC.

This clonotype was picked up a small number of times. The rearrangement links TRBV29-1 to TRBJ2-1; 7 nucleotides line up with TRBD2. This CDR3 has 17 amino acids. From germline, CDR1 is SQVTM and CDR2 ANQGSEA. Trimming took 5 bases from V and 2 from J; bases not matched to a gene: 15. This chain's CDR3 is CSVLGMALAKTYNEQFF. CDR3 DNA: TGCAGCGTTCTTGGCATGGCACTAGCGAAGACCTACAATGAGCAGTTCTTC.

The V gene is TRBV19, the J gene TRBJ1-1; 11 bases are a match to TRBD1. With 5 bases clipped from V and 0 bases from J, the junction kept 2 bases outside the gene matches. CDR3 length: 15 amino acids. Germline CDR1 is LNHDA and CDR2 is SQIVND (reference sequence). The CDR3 region has the DNA TGTGCCAGTAGTCCGGACAGGGGGCTGAACACTGAAGCTTTCTTT. Its translation is CASSPDRGLNTEAFF.

This clonotype was detected only a few times. The CDR3 sequence: CASSLEGRATSTDTQYF. The CDR3 DNA reads TGTGCCAGCAGCTTAGAGGGCAGGGCCACTAGCACAGATACGCAGTATTTT. The chain recombines TRBV7-8 with TRBJ2-3, with D perhaps matching TRBD1 (5 bases). The CDR3 totals 17 residues. Germline-derived CDR1 and CDR2 are SGHVS and FQNEAQ. Between the trimmed V and J ends, which lost 1 base and 0 bases, there was a span of 14 bases.

Note on this clonotype: Since a much larger clone is just one base distant, this may be a read error. J is TRBJ1-1 and V is TRBV7-9; possibly TRBD1 for D (6 bases). Germline V gives CDR1 SEHNR, CDR2 FQNEAQ (reference sequence). The CDR3 has 12 amino acids. Here the CDR3 reads CVSSLGGSEAFF. In nucleotides, the CDR3 is TGTGTCAGCAGCTTAGGGGGGAGTGAAGCTTTCTTT.

The J gene is TRBJ1-1, the V gene TRBV4-1; D is perhaps TRBD1 (6 bases). The CDR3 runs to 14 residues. V was trimmed by 1 base and J by 1 base, leaving 7 bases between them. Germline loops: CDR1 MGHRA, CDR2 YSYEKL. Here the CDR3 DNA reads TGCGCCAGCAGCCAAGTGACAGGGAACACTGAAGCTTTCTTT. Encoded protein: CASSQVTGNTEAFF.

A word on this clonotype: This likely comes from a read error, as the CDR3 has no conserved phenylalanine or tryptophan at its end. This rearrangement joins TRBV29-1 to TRBJ2-4; 12 bases align to TRBD2. With 2 bases clipped from V and 11 bases from J, the junction kept 13 bases outside the gene matches. The CDR3 covers 16 residues. In germline, CDR1 is SQVTM, CDR2 ANQGSEA. Here the CDR3 reads CSVELFASGRARVQYY. The DNA of the CDR3 is TGCAGCGTTGAACTTTTTGCTAGCGGGAGGGCCAGGGTTCAGTACTAC.

This sequence joins TRBV10-2 and TRBJ1-2; 7 positions agree with TRBD1. This CDR3 region has 13 residues. CDR1 and CDR2 (germline): WSHSY, SAAADI. The junction had 1 base not matched to a gene; V was cut back by 4 bases and J by 2 bases. CDR3 sequence: CASSGDSNYGYTF. For the CDR3, the DNA is TGCGCCAGCAGTGGGGACAGCAACTATGGCTACACCTTC.